This TCR beta chain was identified in a study of T cell repertoires in cytomegalovirus infection. Overall study context: Newly reported HLA-C-restricted and thoroughly characterized HLA-B-restricted CMV epitopes were employed. CMV infection together with matching HLA type was indicated by public TCR beta signatures. Study outcomes and limitations: The ex vivo response showed dominance by HLA-C-restricted CMV-specific TCR beta clonotypes. The cumulative frequency of public TCR beta families identified carriers of CMV plus the relevant HLA.

TCRdb re-derived calls from the reads in MiXCR, one entry per CDR3 protein. The table includes roughly 570,000 distinct CDR3 sequences, around two fifths detected once. About this clonotype: Its antigen is unknown. The junction differs from germline at one of its ends, possibly a read error.

This CDR3 spans 11 amino acids. The germline V gene encodes CDR1 MGHDK and CDR2 SYGVNS. The sequencing here drew on cultured PBMCs, taken from culture after CMV antigen stimulation. The chain joins TRBV25-1 to TRBJ1-2; D gene unclear. This sequence was found in a human donor in good health (CMV status not recorded). Some clones in this sample may be carry-over from other donors' samples. The CDR3 DNA follows: TGTGCCAGTAGTGAATTGGGAGGCTACACCTTC. This translates into CASSELGGYTF.